Sequencing of this T cell receptor beta chain was carried out in a study of control samples from healthy donors and cancer patients. Germline values: CDR1 MDHEN, CDR2 SYDVKM. Trimming pared 7 bases from V and 3 bases from J, leaving 13 bases between. CDR3 length: 13 amino acids. Assay used: immunoSEQ multiplex PCR; TCRdb lists only in-frame clones, some missing. The table has about 58,000 clones, approximately 87% seen once; the top ten hold about an eighth. The chain employs TRBV28 and TRBJ2-7, with D perhaps TRBD2 (6 bases). This sequence was found in a woman in her fifties or sixties with lung cancer. Source material: PBMCs. CDR3 sequence (DNA): TGTGCCAGCATTCGGGACTCCTACTACGAGCAGTACTTC. Its protein product is CASIRDSYYEQYF.